These 12 T cell receptor beta chains share one sample of origin, sequenced in a study of T-cell reconstitution after alpha-beta-depleted transplantation in children. TCRbeta library preparation incorporated unique molecular identifiers. MiXCR, run by TCRdb on the PCR reads, gives a single entry per CDR3 protein. This sample has around 340,000 distinct CDR3 sequences, with roughly 14% found just once. The starting material was PBMCs, obtained from the stem cell graft. All receptors come from a human donor who donated a stem cell graft to a child with Fanconi anemia.

The table lists this clonotype with a few counts. The CDR3 DNA follows: TGTGCCAGCAGGAATGGACAGCAAGAGACCCAGTACTTC. Translated, it gives CASRNGQQETQYF. This chain joins TRBV28 and TRBJ2-5; D may be TRBD1 (6 bases). This CDR3 comprises 13 residues. With 6 bases removed from V and 2 bases from J, the gap between germline ends came to 10 bases. Germline loops: CDR1 MDHEN, CDR2 SYDVKM.

The CDR3 sequence is CASSQERGSGETYEQYF. The DNA for the CDR3 is TGTGCCAGCAGCCAAGAGAGAGGGAGCGGGGAGACCTACGAGCAGTACTTC. V usage is TRBV3-1 and J usage is TRBJ2-7; 7 positions match TRBD2. The CDR3 contains 17 residues. Losses at the gene ends were 0 bases for V and 2 bases for J; bases not matched to a gene: 10. Germline CDR1 reads LGHDT; CDR2 reads YNNKEL (reference sequence).

This clonotype was seen a few times. This chain links TRBV20-1 with TRBJ2-1, with 9 bases aligning to TRBD2. The V gene's germline CDR1 is DFQATT and CDR2 SNEGSKA (reference sequence). CDR3 length: 15 residues. V lost 4 bases to trimming and J lost 2 bases; unmatched junction nucleotides: 6. CDR3 sequence: CSATSRGGPYNEQFF. CDR3 in DNA: TGCAGTGCTACGTCGCGGGGGGGCCCCTACAATGAGCAGTTCTTC.

This clonotype has at least ten counts. The genes are TRBV28 and TRBJ2-2; D unclear. The CDR3 totals 13 residues. Germline V lookup: CDR1 MDHEN, CDR2 SYDVKM. Trimming removed 6 bases at V and 6 bases at J, with 11 bases between. The DNA of the CDR3 is TGTGCCAGCAGGACGAATGGGGCCGGGGAGCTGTTTTTT. It translates to CASRTNGAGELFF. The whole variable domain, filled in from reference TRBV28 and TRBJ2-2, reads DVKVTQSSRYLVKRTGEKVFLECVQDMDHENMFWYRQDPGLGLRLIYFSYDVKMKEKGDIPEGYSVSREKKERFSLILESASTNQTSMYLCASRTNGAGELFFGEGSRLTVL.

This clonotype was seen ten or more times. The chain links TRBV5-1 to TRBJ2-7, with 7 bases aligning to TRBD1. V lost 4 bases and J lost 0; bases outside the gene matches: 7. Germline CDR1 SGHRS, CDR2 YFSETQ. The CDR3 has 15 amino acids. CDR3 nucleotide sequence: TGCGCCAGCAGCACTGGACAGGCGATCTCCTACGAGCAGTACTTC. Protein: CASSTGQAISYEQYF. The full variable domain, its missing parts supplied by reference TRBV5-1 and TRBJ2-7, is KAGVTQTPRYLIKTRGQQVTLSCSPISGHRSVSWYQQTPGQGLQFLFEYFSETQRNKGNFPGRFSGRQFSNSRSEMNVSTLELGDSALYLCASSTGQAISYEQYFGPGTRLTVT.

This clonotype was detected only a few times. This chain joins TRBV7-6 and TRBJ1-3; D is ambiguous. CDR3 length equals 13 residues. Germline values: CDR1 SGHVS, CDR2 FNYEAQ. Trimming left V 1 base short and J 3 bases short, with 4 bases between. This chain's CDR3 is CASSLVLGNTIYF. The CDR3 DNA sequence: TGTGCCAGCAGCTTAGTTCTTGGAAACACCATATATTTT.

This clonotype came up a few times. The chain is built from TRBV13 and TRBJ1-6, with a tentative D call TRBD1 (5 bases). Trimming took off 3 bases at V and 4 bases at J, with 7 bases between the two ends. This CDR3 region has 14 residues. Germline CDR1 is PRHDT and CDR2 is FYEKMQ (reference sequence). In DNA form, the CDR3 reads TGTGCCAGCAGCTTCCAGGGTTATAATTCACCCCTCCACTTT. It translates to CASSFQGYNSPLHF.

CDR3 in DNA: TGCAGTGCTAGAGATCCCCAAGGACCTCGGGATACGCAGTATTTT. Its translation: CSARDPQGPRDTQYF. The chain has TRBV20-1 and TRBJ2-3; D call uncertain. V shed 0 bases and J shed 6 bases, with 16 bases lying between them. Germline V CDR1 and CDR2: DFQATT, SNEGSKA (reference sequence). This CDR3 is built from 15 residues.

This clonotype was picked up a small number of times. CDR3 protein: CASSYSGGGTNEKLFF. The CDR3 bases are TGTGCCAGCAGTTACTCGGGAGGGGGAACTAATGAAAAACTGTTTTTT. This chain joins TRBV6-5 and TRBJ1-4; TRBD1 is a possible D gene (6 bases). Per the germline V gene, CDR1 is MNHEY and CDR2 is SVGAGI. Trimming left V 0 bases short and J 1 base short, with 9 bases between. The CDR3 runs 16 residues.

This clonotype appeared a few times. V gene TRBV5-1 combines with J gene TRBJ2-2, with TRBD2 as a possible D gene (6 bases). Trimming removed 3 bases at V and 2 bases at J, with 17 bases between. The length of the CDR3 is 17 residues. Looked up from germline, CDR1 is SGHRS and CDR2 is YFSETQ. The CDR3 coding sequence is TGCGCCAGCAGCTGGGACTCCGGGTCTCCAAACACCGGGGAGCTGTTTTTT. Encoded protein: CASSWDSGSPNTGELFF. Full variable domain (rest looked up from reference TRBV5-1 and TRBJ2-2): KAGVTQTPRYLIKTRGQQVTLSCSPISGHRSVSWYQQTPGQGLQFLFEYFSETQRNKGNFPGRFSGRQFSNSRSEMNVSTLELGDSALYLCASSWDSGSPNTGELFFGEGSRLTVL.

The J gene is TRBJ2-2, the V gene TRBV12-3 or TRBV12-4, with TRBD2 as a possible D gene (5 bases). This CDR3 is 16 amino acids long. V lost 3 bases and J 0 bases, leaving 11 bases between the germline ends. CDR3 DNA: TGTGCCAGCAGTTTGATCGAGGGAACGAACACCGGGGAGCTGTTTTTT. Encoded protein: CASSLIEGTNTGELFF.

The chain uses TRBV27 and TRBJ2-1; TRBD1 matches at 10 bases. The CDR3 loop spans 18 amino acids. CDR1 MNHEY and CDR2 SMNVEV come from the germline V gene (reference sequence). V shed 5 bases and J 6 bases; nucleotides not matched to a gene: 16. The CDR3 protein is CASSRTSAGTGAFNEQFF. In DNA, the CDR3 is TGTGCCAGCAGTAGGACTTCCGCAGGGACAGGGGCGTTCAATGAGCAGTTCTTC.